The 5 T cell receptor beta chains below were found in one sample sequenced in a study of blood T cell repertoires in COVID-19. TCRdb's table, derived via immunoSEQ multiplex PCR, lists solely in-frame clones and lacks some. The table records about 86,000 clones, 75% to 90% of them present only once. Sequencing was carried out using peripheral blood. Every receptor here comes from a woman older than 75 with active or convalescent COVID-19.

CDR3 sequence: CASSLSRNTEAFF. DNA for the CDR3: TGTGCCAGCAGCTTGTCCAGAAACACTGAAGCTTTCTTT. This rearrangement joins TRBV5-4 to TRBJ1-1; D is ambiguous. The germline V gene has CDR1 SGHNT and CDR2 YYREEE (reference sequence). This CDR3 has 13 residues. The V and J ends lost 1 base and 2 bases respectively, with 6 bases between them.

This sequence joins TRBV5-6 and TRBJ2-1; D might be TRBD1 (5 bases). CDR3 length equals 15 residues. Germline CDR1 SGHDT, CDR2 YYEEEE. Trimming took off 2 bases at V and 1 base at J, with 10 bases between the two ends. CDR3 sequence: CASSLGPGSYNEQFF. CDR3 bases: TGTGCCAGCAGCTTAGGGCCAGGGTCCTACAATGAGCAGTTCTTC.

This clone was seen more than once but under ten times. This chain uses TRBV7-8 with TRBJ1-2; 10 positions agree with TRBD1. This CDR3 contains 16 residues. Germline CDR1 and CDR2: SGHVS and FQNEAQ. J gave up 1 base and V 5 bases, and 7 bases lay outside the gene matches. The CDR3 DNA follows: TGTGCCAGCAGCCCACGGGACAGGGGCGTTAACTATGGCTACACCTTC. This gives the protein CASSPRDRGVNYGYTF.

This rearrangement joins TRBV5-1 to TRBJ2-1; no firm D call. Germline CDR1 SGHRS, CDR2 YFSETQ. V lost 0 bases, J lost 0 bases, and 4 bases lay in between. The CDR3 is made up of 14 amino acids. CDR3 residues: CASSLDSSYNEQFF. DNA for the CDR3: TGCGCCAGCAGCTTGGATAGCTCCTACAATGAGCAGTTCTTC.

This clone is a singleton in its sample. The J gene is TRBJ2-5, the V gene TRBV28; TRBD2 matches at 7 bases. The CDR3 is 15 residues long. Losses at the gene ends were 4 bases for V and 5 bases for J; bases not matched to a gene: 10. Germline V CDR1 and CDR2: MDHEN, SYDVKM. CDR3 region: CASSSSGMVRETQYF. The DNA of the CDR3 is TGTGCCAGCAGTTCGAGCGGGATGGTTAGGGAGACCCAGTACTTC.